This T cell receptor (beta chain) was identified in a study of shared T cell receptors in the human thymus. Measured with immunoSEQ multiplex PCR; TCRdb has only the in-frame clones, and not every one. The sample holds hundreds of thousands of clones, more than 75% seen once. These sequences were also reported in another study, on human thymus T cells. In that study: Obtained as resections during corrective heart surgery, the thymus tissue was then studied. Gene usage for V and J segments appeared biased in thymic and blood repertoires.

The material sequenced was thymocytes. The origin of this receptor is a boy younger than two with a congenital heart defect.

Here the CDR3 DNA reads TGTGCCAGTAGTACCCAATGGAGGGGCGAGCAGTACTTC. It codes for CASSTQWRGEQYF. The genes are TRBV19 and TRBJ2-7; possible D gene TRBD2, 6 bases. The V gene's germline CDR1 is LNHDA and CDR2 SQIVND (reference sequence). Trimming cost V 4 bases and J 6 bases, with 13 bases left between them. There are 13 residues in the CDR3.